The clone carrying this TCR beta chain occurred once. The data stem from a study of blood T cell repertoires in COVID-19. Across the study: The samples span acute and convalescent COVID-19 from the United States, Italy and Spain. Sources were T cells, B-cell-depleted T cells, or PBMCs; the material itself was cDNA or gDNA.

The method was immunoSEQ multiplex PCR; TCRdb's version includes in-frame clones alone and lacks a portion of them. Of over 250,000 clones listed, about nine tenths were seen once; the top ten hold approximately 2.5%. The receptor was isolated from a young adult with COVID-19, enrolled during active disease. Sequenced: peripheral blood.

CDR3 nucleotide sequence: TGTGCCAGCAGCCCAAGCGGGAGTATCCACTACGAGCAGTACTTC. This sequence encodes CASSPSGSIHYEQYF. The V and J genes are TRBV6-5 and TRBJ2-7, with TRBD2 matching over 8 bases. CDR3 length: 15 residues. The V and J ends lost 6 bases and 3 bases, in that order; junction bases with no gene match: 10. Looked up from germline, CDR1 is MNHEY and CDR2 is SVGAGI.